This T cell receptor (beta chain) was retrieved from a study of beta chain features in type 1 diabetes. Germline assignment: CDR1 SGHRS and CDR2 YFSETQ. V lost 3 bases, J lost 10 bases, and 17 bases lay in between. The CDR3 totals 14 residues. This clone was seen a few times. The antigen is unknown. All of the isolated RNA was reverse transcribed, so expressed TCRB transcripts were sequenced. Sequenced by immunoSEQ multiplex PCR; TCRdb stores in-frame clones only, minus some. The data hold 330,000 or so clones, with about 18% observed a single time. Study observations and caveats: No resolution was reached here on whether HLA type influences TCRB rearrangement. Shorter TCRB CDR3s, moderately but significantly so, marked every one of the four CD4+ subsets in Type 1 diabetes patients. The VDJ junctions of type 1 diabetes patients carried fewer insertions and more deletions.

Cell sorting via CD45RO/CCR7/CD25/CD127/CD95/CD27 was performed to obtain CD4+ naive, central memory, regulatory and stem cell-like memory cells. What was sequenced was naive CD4+ T cells from blood. The chain recombines TRBV5-1 with TRBJ2-1; D is perhaps TRBD2 (6 bases). The sequence came from a woman aged 18-35 years in good health. In nucleotides, the CDR3 is TGCGCCAGCAGCTCGTTGACTAGTTCGGGCGAGCAGTTCTTC. Its protein is CASSSLTSSGEQFF.